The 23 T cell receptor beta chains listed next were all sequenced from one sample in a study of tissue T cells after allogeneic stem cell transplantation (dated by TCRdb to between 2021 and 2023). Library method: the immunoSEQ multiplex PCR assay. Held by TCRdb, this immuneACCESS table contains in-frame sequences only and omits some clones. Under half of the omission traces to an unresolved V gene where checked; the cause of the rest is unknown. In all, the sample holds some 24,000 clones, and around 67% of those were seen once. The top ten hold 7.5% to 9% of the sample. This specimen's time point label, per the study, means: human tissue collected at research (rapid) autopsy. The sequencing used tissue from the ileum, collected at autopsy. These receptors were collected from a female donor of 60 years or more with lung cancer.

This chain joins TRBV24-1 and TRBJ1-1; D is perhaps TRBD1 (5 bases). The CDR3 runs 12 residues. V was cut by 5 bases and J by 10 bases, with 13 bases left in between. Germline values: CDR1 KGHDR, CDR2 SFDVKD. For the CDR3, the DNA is TGTGCCACCAGTGCGGGGACGGGGAGAGCTTTCTTT. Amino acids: CATSAGTGRAFF.

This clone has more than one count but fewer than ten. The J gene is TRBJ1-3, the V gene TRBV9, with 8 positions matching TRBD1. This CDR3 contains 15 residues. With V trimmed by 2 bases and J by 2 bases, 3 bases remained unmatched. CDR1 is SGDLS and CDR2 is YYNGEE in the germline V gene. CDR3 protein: CASSVQGAPGNTIYF. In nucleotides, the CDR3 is TGTGCCAGCAGCGTTCAGGGGGCGCCTGGAAACACCATATATTTT.

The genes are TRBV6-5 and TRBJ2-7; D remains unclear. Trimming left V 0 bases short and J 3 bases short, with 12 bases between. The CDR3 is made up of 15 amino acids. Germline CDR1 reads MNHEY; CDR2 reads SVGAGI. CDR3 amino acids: CASSYSIRKGYEQYF. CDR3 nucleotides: TGTGCCAGCAGTTACTCGATCAGGAAGGGCTACGAGCAGTACTTC.

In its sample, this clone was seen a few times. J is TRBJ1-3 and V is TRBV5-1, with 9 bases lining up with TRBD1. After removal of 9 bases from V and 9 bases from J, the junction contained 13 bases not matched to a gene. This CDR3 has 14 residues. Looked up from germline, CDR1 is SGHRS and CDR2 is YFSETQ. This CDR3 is CATSPRTGEGTIYF. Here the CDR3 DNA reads TGCGCCACCTCCCCGAGGACAGGGGAGGGCACCATATATTTT.

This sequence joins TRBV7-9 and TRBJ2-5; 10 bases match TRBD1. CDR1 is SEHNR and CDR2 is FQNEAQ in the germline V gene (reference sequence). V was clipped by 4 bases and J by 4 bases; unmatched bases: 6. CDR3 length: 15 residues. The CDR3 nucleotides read TGTGCCAGCAGCTGGGGACAGGGGAGGCGAGAGACCCAGTACTTC. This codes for CASSWGQGRRETQYF.

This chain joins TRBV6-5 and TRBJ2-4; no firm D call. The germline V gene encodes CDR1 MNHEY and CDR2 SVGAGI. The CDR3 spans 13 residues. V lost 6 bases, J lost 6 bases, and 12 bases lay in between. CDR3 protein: CASSSSGLNIQYF. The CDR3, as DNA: TGTGCCAGCAGCTCCTCCGGATTAAACATTCAGTACTTC.

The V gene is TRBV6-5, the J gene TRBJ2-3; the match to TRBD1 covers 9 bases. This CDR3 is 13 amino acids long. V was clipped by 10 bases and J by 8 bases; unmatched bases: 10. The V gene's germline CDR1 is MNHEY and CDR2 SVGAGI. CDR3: CATWTGAKGTQYF. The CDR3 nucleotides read TGTGCCACCTGGACAGGGGCAAAAGGTACGCAGTATTTT.

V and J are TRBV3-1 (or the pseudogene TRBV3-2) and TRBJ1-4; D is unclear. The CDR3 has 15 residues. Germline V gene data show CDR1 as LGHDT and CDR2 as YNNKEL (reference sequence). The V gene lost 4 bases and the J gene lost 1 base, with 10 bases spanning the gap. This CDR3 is CASSRRGGTNEKLFF. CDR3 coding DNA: TGTGCCAGCAGCCGGAGAGGAGGAACTAATGAAAAACTGTTTTTT.

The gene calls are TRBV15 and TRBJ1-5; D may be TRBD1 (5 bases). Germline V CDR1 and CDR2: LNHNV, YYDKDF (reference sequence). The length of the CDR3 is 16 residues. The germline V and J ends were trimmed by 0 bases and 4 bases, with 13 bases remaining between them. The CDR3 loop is CATSRDLVRENQPQHF. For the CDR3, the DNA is TGTGCCACCAGCAGAGATTTGGTCAGGGAGAATCAGCCCCAGCATTTT.

CDR3 region: CASSSTRRTGGDEQYF. For the CDR3, the DNA is TGTGCCAGCAGCTCCACACGACGGACAGGGGGCGACGAGCAGTACTTC. The chain links TRBV13 to TRBJ2-7; 11 bases line up with TRBD1. The CDR3 spans 16 residues. CDR1 and CDR2 (germline): PRHDT, FYEKMQ (reference sequence). With 4 bases clipped from V and 5 bases from J, the junction kept 10 bases outside the gene matches.

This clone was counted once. CDR3 coding DNA: TGTGCCAGCAGTTACTATGGACCTGAAAAACTGTTTTTT. Translating it yields CASSYYGPEKLFF. V and J are TRBV6-6 and TRBJ1-4, with unresolved D. Trimming shortened V by 1 base and J by 7 bases, and 7 bases separated the two germline ends. The V gene's germline CDR1 is MNHNY and CDR2 SVGAGI (reference sequence). The CDR3 length is 13 residues.

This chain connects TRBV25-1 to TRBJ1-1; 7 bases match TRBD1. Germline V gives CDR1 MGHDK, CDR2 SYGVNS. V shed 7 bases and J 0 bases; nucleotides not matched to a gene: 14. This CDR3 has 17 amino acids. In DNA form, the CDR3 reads TGTGCCAGCACCGAACAAGGGGCAGGGGGGATGAACACTGAAGCTTTCTTT. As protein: CASTEQGAGGMNTEAFF.

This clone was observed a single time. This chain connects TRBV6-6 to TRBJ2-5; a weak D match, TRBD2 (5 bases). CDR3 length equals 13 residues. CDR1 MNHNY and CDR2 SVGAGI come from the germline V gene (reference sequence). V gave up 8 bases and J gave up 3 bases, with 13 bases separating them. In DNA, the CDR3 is TGTGCCAGCGGGAACGGGGTTAAAGAGACCCAGTACTTC. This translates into CASGNGVKETQYF.

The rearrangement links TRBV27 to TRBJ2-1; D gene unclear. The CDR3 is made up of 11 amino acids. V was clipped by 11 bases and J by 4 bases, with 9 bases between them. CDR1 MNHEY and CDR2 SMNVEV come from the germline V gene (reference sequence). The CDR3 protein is CADQRYNEQFF. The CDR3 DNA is TGTGCCGACCAGAGGTACAATGAGCAGTTCTTC.

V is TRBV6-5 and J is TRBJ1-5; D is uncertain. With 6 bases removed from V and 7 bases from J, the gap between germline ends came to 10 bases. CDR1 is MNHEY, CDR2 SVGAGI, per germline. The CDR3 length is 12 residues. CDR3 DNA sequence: TGTGCCAGCAGCCAAGGGAGCCAGCCCCAGCATTTT. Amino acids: CASSQGSQPQHF.

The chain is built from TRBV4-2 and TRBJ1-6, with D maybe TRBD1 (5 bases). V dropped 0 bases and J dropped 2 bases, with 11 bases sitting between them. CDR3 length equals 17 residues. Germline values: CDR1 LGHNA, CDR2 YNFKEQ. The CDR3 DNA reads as TGTGCCAGCAGCCAAGAAGTAGGGGAGACCTATAATTCACCCCTCCACTTT. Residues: CASSQEVGETYNSPLHF.

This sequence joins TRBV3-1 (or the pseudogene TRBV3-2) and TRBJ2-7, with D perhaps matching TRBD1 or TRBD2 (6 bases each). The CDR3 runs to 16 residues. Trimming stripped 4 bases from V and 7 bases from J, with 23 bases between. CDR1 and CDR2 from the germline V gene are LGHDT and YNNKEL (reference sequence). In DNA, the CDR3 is TGTGCCAGCAGCCCACGGGGGCGGCGGGGTGGCCGGGAGCAGTACTTC. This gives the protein CASSPRGRRGGREQYF.

CDR3 nucleotide sequence: TGTGCCAGCATATCCTCCGGGGCGAGGGGGACTGAAGCTTTCTTT. This codes for CASISSGARGTEAFF. V and J are TRBV2 and TRBJ1-1; maybe TRBD1 (6 bases). Germline values: CDR1 SNHLY, CDR2 FYNNEI. CDR3 size: 15 residues. Trimming shortened V by 7 bases and J by 5 bases, and 20 bases separated the two germline ends.

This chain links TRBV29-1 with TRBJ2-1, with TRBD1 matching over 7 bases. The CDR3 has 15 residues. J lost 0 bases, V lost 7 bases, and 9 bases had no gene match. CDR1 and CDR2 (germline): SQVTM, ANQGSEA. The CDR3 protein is CSAGTERFSYNEQFF. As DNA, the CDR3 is TGCAGCGCCGGGACAGAACGATTCTCCTACAATGAGCAGTTCTTC.

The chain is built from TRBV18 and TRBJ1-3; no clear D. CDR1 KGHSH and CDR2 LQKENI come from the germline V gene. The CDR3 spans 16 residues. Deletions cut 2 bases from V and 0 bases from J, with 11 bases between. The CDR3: CASSPGRTLSGNTIYF. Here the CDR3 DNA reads TGTGCCAGCTCACCAGGGCGGACCCTCTCTGGAAACACCATATATTTT.

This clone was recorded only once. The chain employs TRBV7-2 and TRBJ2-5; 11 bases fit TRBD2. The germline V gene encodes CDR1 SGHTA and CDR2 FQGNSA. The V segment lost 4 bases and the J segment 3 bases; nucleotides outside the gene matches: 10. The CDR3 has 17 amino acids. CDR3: CASSSFSGGGPKETQYF. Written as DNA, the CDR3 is TGTGCCAGCAGCTCTTTTAGCGGGGGGGGTCCTAAAGAGACCCAGTACTTC.

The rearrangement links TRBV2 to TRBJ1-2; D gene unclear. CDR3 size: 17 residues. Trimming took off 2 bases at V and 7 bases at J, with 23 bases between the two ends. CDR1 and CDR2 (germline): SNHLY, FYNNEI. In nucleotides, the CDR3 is TGTGCCAGCAGTGAAATTAGGGTCGGGTCCCCTCAACCTGGCTACACCTTC. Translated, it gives CASSEIRVGSPQPGYTF. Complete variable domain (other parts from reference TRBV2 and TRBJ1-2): EPEVTQTPSHQVTQMGQEVILRCVPISNHLYFYWYRQILGQKVEFLVSFYNNEISEKSEIFDDQFSVERPDGSNFTLKIRSTKLEDSAMYFCASSEIRVGSPQPGYTFGSGTRLTVV.

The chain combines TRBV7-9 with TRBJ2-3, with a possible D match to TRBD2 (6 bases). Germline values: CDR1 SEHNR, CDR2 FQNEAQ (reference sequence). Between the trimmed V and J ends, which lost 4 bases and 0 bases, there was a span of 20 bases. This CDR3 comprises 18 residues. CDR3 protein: CASSSPGLYYGSTDTQYF. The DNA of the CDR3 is TGTGCCAGCAGCTCCCCCGGACTATACTACGGGAGCACAGATACGCAGTATTTT.